The 24 T cell receptor beta chains reported below all come from one sample, sequenced in a study of blood T cell repertoires in COVID-19. Some clones are missing from TCRdb's copy, which holds only in-frame ones; the method was immunoSEQ multiplex PCR. Among tens of thousands of clones, roughly 88% were seen once, and the ten largest hold 6.5% to 8.5%. The specimen sequenced was peripheral blood. These receptors all come from a woman older than 75 with acute or convalescent COVID-19.

This clone was observed once. The V gene is TRBV11-2, the J gene TRBJ2-5; 7 bases fit TRBD1. CDR1 is SGHAT, CDR2 FQNNGV, per germline. The trim removed 4 bases at V and 3 bases at J, leaving 5 bases unmatched. This CDR3 is 14 amino acids long. CDR3 DNA: TGTGCCAGCAGCTACAGGGACAGAGAAGAGACCCAGTACTTC. Amino acid sequence: CASSYRDREETQYF.

The CDR3 sequence: CASDDRGSSYGYTF. The CDR3 nucleotides read TGTGCCAGTGACGACAGGGGCAGTAGCTATGGCTACACCTTC. This chain links TRBV19 with TRBJ1-2; 8 positions agree with TRBD1. The germline CDR1 and CDR2 sequences are LNHDA and SQIVND (reference sequence). This CDR3 spans 14 amino acids. V shed 8 bases and J 4 bases; nucleotides not matched to a gene: 9.

This sequence joins TRBV7-2 and TRBJ1-1; D perhaps matches TRBD1 (5 bases). Trimming left V 5 bases short and J 11 bases short, with 12 bases between. Germline V gene sequence: CDR1 SGHTA, CDR2 FQGNSA. This CDR3 region has 11 residues. CDR3 region: CASSARDLAFF. Here the CDR3 DNA reads TGTGCCAGCAGCGCCAGGGATTTGGCTTTCTTT. Full variable domain (outside the CDR3, taken from reference TRBV7-2 and TRBJ1-1): GAGVSQSPSNKVTEKGKDVELRCDPISGHTALYWYRQSLGQGLEFLIYFQGNSAPDKSGLPSDRFSAERTGGSVSTLTIQRTQQEDSAVYLCASSARDLAFFGQGTRLTVV.

V gene TRBV4-1 combines with J gene TRBJ2-4, with 9 nucleotides matching TRBD1. This CDR3 spans 16 amino acids. The V segment lost 1 base and the J segment 6 bases; nucleotides outside the gene matches: 7. Germline CDR1 MGHRA, CDR2 YSYEKL. The CDR3, as DNA: TGCGCCAGCAGCCAAGTTCAACAGGGGGCGTTAAACATTCAGTACTTC. Translated: CASSQVQQGALNIQYF.

V is TRBV7-9 and J is TRBJ2-7, with a possible D match to TRBD1 (6 bases). This CDR3 has 16 residues. The germline V gene has CDR1 SEHNR and CDR2 FQNEAQ (reference sequence). V was shortened by 5 bases and J by 2 bases, with 19 bases between the two germline ends. The CDR3 sequence: CASSHHTETGAYEQYF. The CDR3 DNA reads as TGTGCCAGCAGCCATCACACTGAGACAGGTGCCTACGAGCAGTACTTC.

The rearrangement joins TRBV3-1 (or the pseudogene TRBV3-2) to TRBJ2-1; the D gene is possibly TRBD2 (5 bases). The CDR3 contains 13 residues. Trimming took 2 bases from V and 9 from J, leaving 11 bases between them. Germline lookup yields CDR1 LGHDT and CDR2 YNNKEL (reference sequence). CDR3 region: CASSQFLLGEQFF. The CDR3 nucleotides are TGTGCCAGCAGCCAATTCTTACTAGGTGAGCAGTTCTTC.

In its sample, this clone was seen once. V and J are TRBV19 and TRBJ2-1, with D perhaps matching TRBD2 (6 bases). There are 16 residues in the CDR3. V was clipped by 5 bases and J by 10 bases, with 24 bases between them. CDR1 is LNHDA and CDR2 is SQIVND in the germline V gene (reference sequence). CDR3 protein: CASSPGTGAATREQFF. In nucleotides, the CDR3 is TGTGCCAGTAGTCCCGGGACTGGGGCCGCCACGAGGGAGCAGTTCTTC.

The chain employs TRBV19 and TRBJ2-1; a possible D gene is TRBD2 (6 bases). Trimming cost V 10 bases and J 3 bases, with 19 bases left between them. Germline V gene lookup returns CDR1 LNHDA and CDR2 SQIVND (reference sequence). The CDR3 has 15 amino acids. This CDR3 reads CATTLNGGNYNEQFF. In nucleotides, the CDR3 is TGTGCCACCACACTGAATGGGGGGAACTACAATGAGCAGTTCTTC.

The V gene is TRBV5-1, the J gene TRBJ2-7; possible D gene TRBD1, 5 bases. The CDR3 has 13 amino acids. The V end lost 0 bases, the J end lost 3 bases, and 7 bases lay between the germline ends. Germline CDR1 is SGHRS and CDR2 is YFSETQ. CDR3 DNA sequence: TGCGCCAGCAGCTTGGGGGGCAACTACGAGCAGTACTTC. Protein: CASSLGGNYEQYF.

In regard to this clone: The sample holds other DNA sequences that translate to the same CDR3. The chain links TRBV18 to TRBJ2-5; a weak D match, TRBD2 (6 bases). This CDR3 spans 13 amino acids. V was cut by 3 bases and J by 3 bases, with 8 bases left in between. CDR1 and CDR2 (germline): KGHSH, LQKENI. DNA for the CDR3: TGTGCCAGCTCACCGGGGACTGAAGAGACCCAGTACTTC. Translation gives CASSPGTEETQYF.

The chain uses TRBV9 and TRBJ1-1; D is perhaps TRBD1 (5 bases). The CDR3 is 13 residues long. V lost 0 bases and J 8 bases, leaving 11 bases between the germline ends. Germline V gene lookup returns CDR1 SGDLS and CDR2 YYNGEE. In DNA, the CDR3 is TGTGCCAGCAGCGTAGGGCCGGACATGGAAGCTTTCTTT. Encoded protein: CASSVGPDMEAFF.

The V gene is TRBV3-1 (or the pseudogene TRBV3-2), the J gene TRBJ2-5, with 11 bases identical to TRBD1. Trimming removed 4 bases from V and 1 base from J; junction bases left unmatched: 11. The CDR3 spans 18 residues. Germline loops: CDR1 LGHDT, CDR2 YNNKEL (reference sequence). CDR3 loop: CASSPIPKGTGGQETQYF. Written as DNA, the CDR3 is TGTGCCAGCAGCCCCATCCCGAAGGGGACAGGGGGCCAAGAGACCCAGTACTTC.

The chain carries TRBV7-2 and TRBJ2-4; the match to TRBD2 covers 10 bases. The CDR3 consists of 14 residues. CDR1 SGHTA and CDR2 FQGNSA come from the germline V gene. V shed 1 base and J 8 bases; nucleotides not matched to a gene: 2. The CDR3 reads CASSLGLAGDIQYF. CDR3 DNA: TGTGCCAGCAGCTTAGGTCTAGCGGGGGACATTCAGTACTTC.

The J gene is TRBJ1-1, the V gene TRBV19, with a weak D call TRBD1 (5 bases). Per the germline V gene, CDR1 is LNHDA and CDR2 is SQIVND (reference sequence). V was pared by 6 bases and J by 4 bases, with 21 bases between. The CDR3 sequence is 16 residues long. CDR3 sequence: CASRSRGVGGGTEAFF. In DNA, the CDR3 is TGTGCCAGTAGATCGCGGGGGGTCGGGGGAGGCACTGAAGCTTTCTTT.

CDR3 in amino acids: CAWTLGTVSSGNTIYF. The CDR3 DNA reads TGTGCCTGGACTCTGGGGACAGTCAGCTCTGGAAACACCATATATTTT. V gene TRBV30 combines with J gene TRBJ1-3, with TRBD1 identical over 7 bases. This CDR3 contains 16 residues. Per germline, CDR1 GTSNPN and CDR2 SVGIG (reference sequence). With V trimmed by 4 bases and J by 0 bases, 9 bases remained unmatched. The variable domain in full, with the rest retrieved from reference TRBV30 and TRBJ1-3, is SQTIHQWPATLVQPVGSPLSLECTVEGTSNPNLYWYRQAAGRGLQLLFYSVGIGQISSEVPQNLSASRPQDRQFILSSKKLLLSDSGFYLCAWTLGTVSSGNTIYFGEGSWLTVV.

The chain employs TRBV19 and TRBJ2-2; 9 bases align to TRBD1. The germline gives CDR1 LNHDA, CDR2 SQIVND (reference sequence). This CDR3 is 16 amino acids long. Trimming at V came to 6 bases and at J to 1 base, leaving 6 bases not matched to a gene. The CDR3: CASRRRTGVNTGELFF. In DNA, the CDR3 is TGTGCCAGTAGACGACGGACAGGGGTGAACACCGGGGAGCTGTTTTTT. The entire variable domain, with the rest obtained from reference TRBV19 and TRBJ2-2, is as follows: DGGITQSPKYLFRKEGQNVTLSCEQNLNHDAMYWYRQDPGQGLRLIYYSQIVNDFQKGDIAEGYSVSREKKESFPLTVTSAQKNPTAFYLCASRRRTGVNTGELFFGEGSRLTVL.

The chain employs TRBV19 and TRBJ2-7, with D unclear. Trimming stripped 7 bases from V and 1 base from J, with 17 bases between. Germline V gene data show CDR1 as LNHDA and CDR2 as SQIVND (reference sequence). CDR3 length: 15 amino acids. The CDR3 bases are TGTGCCAGTATGGATACGGGTAGAGGATCCTACGAGCAGTACTTC. Translated: CASMDTGRGSYEQYF.

The chain links TRBV10-3 to TRBJ2-5; 9 nucleotides line up with TRBD1. This CDR3 has 17 amino acids. V dropped 3 bases and J dropped 0; count of bases not matched to a gene: 8. The germline V gene encodes CDR1 ENHRY and CDR2 SYGVKD. CDR3 nucleotides: TGTGCCATCAGTGACCACGGACAGGGGCGAAACCAAGAGACCCAGTACTTC. Residues: CAISDHGQGRNQETQYF.

The genes are TRBV18 and TRBJ1-5; D ambiguous. Germline CDR1 and CDR2: KGHSH and LQKENI. Trimming left V 5 bases short and J 0 bases short, with 11 bases between. This CDR3 spans 15 amino acids. The CDR3 DNA reads TGTGCCAGCTCATTTTACGGGAATAGCAATCAGCCCCAGCATTTT. Its translation is CASSFYGNSNQPQHF.

The chain has TRBV27 and TRBJ2-7; D is uncertain. Trimming removed 4 bases at V and 1 base at J, with 11 bases between. Germline lookup yields CDR1 MNHEY and CDR2 SMNVEV (reference sequence). This CDR3 is built from 14 residues. This CDR3 is CASSSNHLSYEQYF. CDR3 coding DNA: TGTGCCAGCAGTTCTAACCATCTATCCTACGAGCAGTACTTC.

This clone was counted a few times. This chain links TRBV7-9 with TRBJ1-2; D not certain. The CDR3 is 13 amino acids. CDR1 is SEHNR and CDR2 is FQNEAQ in the germline V gene (reference sequence). V lost 1 base, J lost 4 bases, and 7 bases lay in between. The CDR3 here is CASSLDGLYGYTF. Written as DNA, the CDR3 is TGTGCCAGCAGCTTAGACGGACTCTATGGCTACACCTTC.

The chain recombines TRBV3-1 (or the pseudogene TRBV3-2) with TRBJ2-3; the match to TRBD2 covers 8 bases. CDR3 length: 16 residues. Germline V lookup: CDR1 LGHDT, CDR2 YNNKEL (reference sequence). J gave up 3 bases and V 1 base, and 6 bases lay outside the gene matches. The DNA for the CDR3 is TGTGCCAGCAGCCAAGGAAGCGGGAGCCCGACAGATACGCAGTATTTT. Translation gives CASSQGSGSPTDTQYF.

Comments on this clone: In the same sample, other DNA sequences code for this CDR3. The rearrangement uses TRBV6-5 and TRBJ1-2; TRBD1 aligns across 9 bases. Germline assignment: CDR1 MNHEY and CDR2 SVGAGI. V was pared by 7 bases and J by 4 bases, with 4 bases of the junction left unmatched. The CDR3 loop spans 13 amino acids. CDR3 sequence: CASTQTGGYGYTF. The CDR3 nucleotides read TGTGCCAGCACCCAGACAGGGGGCTATGGCTACACCTTC.

The rearrangement uses TRBV19 and TRBJ1-2; D perhaps matches TRBD1 (5 bases). This CDR3 spans 13 amino acids. Per germline, CDR1 LNHDA and CDR2 SQIVND (reference sequence). The V end was cut by 7 bases, the J end by 7 bases, with 16 bases between. CDR3 region: CASKTGGNGGYTF. The CDR3 DNA sequence: TGTGCCAGTAAAACAGGCGGGAATGGTGGCTACACCTTC.